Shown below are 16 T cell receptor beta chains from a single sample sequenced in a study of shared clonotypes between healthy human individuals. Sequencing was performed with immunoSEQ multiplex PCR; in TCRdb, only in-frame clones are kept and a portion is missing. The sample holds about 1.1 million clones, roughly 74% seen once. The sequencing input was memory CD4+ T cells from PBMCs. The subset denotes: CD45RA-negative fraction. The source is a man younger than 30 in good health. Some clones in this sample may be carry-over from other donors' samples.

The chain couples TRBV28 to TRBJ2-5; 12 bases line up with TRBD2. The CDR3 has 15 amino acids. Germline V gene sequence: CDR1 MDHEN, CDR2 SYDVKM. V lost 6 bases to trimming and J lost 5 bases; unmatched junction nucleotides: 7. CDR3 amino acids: CASSRLAGVWETQYF. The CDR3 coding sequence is TGTGCCAGCAGCCGACTAGCGGGAGTGTGGGAGACCCAGTACTTC.

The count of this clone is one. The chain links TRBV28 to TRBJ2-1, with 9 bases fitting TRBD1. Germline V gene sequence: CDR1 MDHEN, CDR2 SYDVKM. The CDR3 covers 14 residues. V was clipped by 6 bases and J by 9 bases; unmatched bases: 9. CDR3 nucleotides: TGTGCCAGCAGGCTACAGGGGGCGCCGGGTGAGCAGTTCTTC. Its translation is CASRLQGAPGEQFF.

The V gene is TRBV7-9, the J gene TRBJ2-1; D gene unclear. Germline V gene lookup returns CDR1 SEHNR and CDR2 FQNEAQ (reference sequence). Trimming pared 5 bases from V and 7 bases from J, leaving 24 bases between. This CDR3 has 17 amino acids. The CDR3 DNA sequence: TGTGCCAGCAGCCCCGGTTCCTTAGGTTTTCGGCTTAATGAGCAGTTCTTC. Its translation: CASSPGSLGFRLNEQFF.

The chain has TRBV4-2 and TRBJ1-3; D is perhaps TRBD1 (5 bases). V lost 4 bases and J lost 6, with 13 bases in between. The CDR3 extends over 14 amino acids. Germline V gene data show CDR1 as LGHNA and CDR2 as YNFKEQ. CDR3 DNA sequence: TGTGCCAGCAGCCGATCAGGGAAGGAAAACACCATATATTTT. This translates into CASSRSGKENTIYF.

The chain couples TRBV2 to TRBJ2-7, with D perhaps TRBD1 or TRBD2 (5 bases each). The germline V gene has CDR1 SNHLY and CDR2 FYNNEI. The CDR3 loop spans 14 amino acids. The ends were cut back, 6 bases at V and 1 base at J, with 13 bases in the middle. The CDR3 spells CASSPRGRSYEQYF. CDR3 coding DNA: TGTGCCAGCAGCCCGAGGGGTAGGTCCTACGAGCAGTACTTC.

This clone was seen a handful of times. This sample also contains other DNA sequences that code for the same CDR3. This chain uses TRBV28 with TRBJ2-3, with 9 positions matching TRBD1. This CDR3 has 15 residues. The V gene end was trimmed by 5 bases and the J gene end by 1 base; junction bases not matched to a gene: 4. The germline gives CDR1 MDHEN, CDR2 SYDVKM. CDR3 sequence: CASSRRTGGTDTQYF. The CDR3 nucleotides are TGTGCCAGCAGTAGGCGGACAGGGGGCACAGATACGCAGTATTTT.

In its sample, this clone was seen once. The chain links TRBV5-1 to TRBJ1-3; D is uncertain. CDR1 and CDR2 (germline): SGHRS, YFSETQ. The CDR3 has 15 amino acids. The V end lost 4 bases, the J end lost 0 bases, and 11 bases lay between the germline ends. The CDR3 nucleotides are TGCGCCAGCAGCCTGGATCCTCGCTCTGGAAACACCATATATTTT. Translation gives CASSLDPRSGNTIYF.

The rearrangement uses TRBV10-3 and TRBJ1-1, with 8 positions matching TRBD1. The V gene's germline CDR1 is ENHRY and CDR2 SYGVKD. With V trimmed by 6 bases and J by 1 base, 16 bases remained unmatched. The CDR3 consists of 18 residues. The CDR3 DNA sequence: TGTGCCATCAGAACTCCCGACAGGGGAAGCTTATGGAACACTGAAGCTTTCTTT. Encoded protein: CAIRTPDRGSLWNTEAFF.

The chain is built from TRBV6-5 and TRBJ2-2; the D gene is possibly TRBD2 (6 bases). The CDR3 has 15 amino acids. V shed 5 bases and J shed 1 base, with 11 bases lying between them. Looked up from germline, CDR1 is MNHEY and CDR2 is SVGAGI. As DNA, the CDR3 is TGTGCCAGCAGTCTGGTGGGAGGGAACACCGGGGAGCTGTTTTTT. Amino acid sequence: CASSLVGGNTGELFF.

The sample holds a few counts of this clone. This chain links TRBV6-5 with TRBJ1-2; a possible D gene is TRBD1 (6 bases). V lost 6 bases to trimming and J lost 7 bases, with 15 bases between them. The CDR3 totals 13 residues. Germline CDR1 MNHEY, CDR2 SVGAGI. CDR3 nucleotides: TGTGCCAGCAGACGCCAGGGGATTCGTGGCTACACCTTC. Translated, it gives CASRRQGIRGYTF.

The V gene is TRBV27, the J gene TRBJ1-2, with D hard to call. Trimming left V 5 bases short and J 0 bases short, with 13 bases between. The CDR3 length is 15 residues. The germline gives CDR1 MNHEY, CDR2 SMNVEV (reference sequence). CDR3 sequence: CASSIRGKSNYGYTF. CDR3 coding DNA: TGTGCCAGCAGTATCCGCGGCAAATCTAACTATGGCTACACCTTC.

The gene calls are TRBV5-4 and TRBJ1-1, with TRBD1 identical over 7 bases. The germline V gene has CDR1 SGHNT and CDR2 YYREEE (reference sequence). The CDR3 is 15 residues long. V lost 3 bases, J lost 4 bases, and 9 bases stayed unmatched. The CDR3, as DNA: TGTGCCAGCAGCTCACCCGTCGCAGGGGGCACTGAAGCTTTCTTT. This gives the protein CASSSPVAGGTEAFF.

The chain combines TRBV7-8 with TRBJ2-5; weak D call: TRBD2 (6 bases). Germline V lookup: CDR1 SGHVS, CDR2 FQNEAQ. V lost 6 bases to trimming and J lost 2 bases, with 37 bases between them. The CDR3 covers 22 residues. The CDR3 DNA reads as TGTGCCAGCAGTTTAACGACAACTCCCGGGACTCTCGATTTTACCGGACAAGAGACCCAGTACTTC. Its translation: CASSLTTTPGTLDFTGQETQYF.

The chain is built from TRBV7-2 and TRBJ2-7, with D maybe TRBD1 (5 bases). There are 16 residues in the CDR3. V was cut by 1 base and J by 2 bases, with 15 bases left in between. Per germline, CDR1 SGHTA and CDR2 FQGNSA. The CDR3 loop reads CASSLVPGHTPYEQYF. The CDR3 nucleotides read TGTGCCAGCAGCTTAGTCCCCGGACATACCCCCTACGAGCAGTACTTC.

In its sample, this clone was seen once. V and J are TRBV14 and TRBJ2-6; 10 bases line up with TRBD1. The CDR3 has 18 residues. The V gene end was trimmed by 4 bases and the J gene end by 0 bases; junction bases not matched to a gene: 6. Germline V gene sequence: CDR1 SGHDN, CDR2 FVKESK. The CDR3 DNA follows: TGTGCCAGCAGCCCAGACAGGGGGCAGTTCTCTGGGGCCAACGTCCTGACTTTC. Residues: CASSPDRGQFSGANVLTF. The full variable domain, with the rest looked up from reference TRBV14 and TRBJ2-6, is EAGVTQFPSHSVIEKGQTVTLRCDPISGHDNLYWYRRVMGKEIKFLLHFVKESKQDESGMPNNRFLAERTGGTYSTLKVQPAELEDSGVYFCASSPDRGQFSGANVLTFGAGSRLTVL.

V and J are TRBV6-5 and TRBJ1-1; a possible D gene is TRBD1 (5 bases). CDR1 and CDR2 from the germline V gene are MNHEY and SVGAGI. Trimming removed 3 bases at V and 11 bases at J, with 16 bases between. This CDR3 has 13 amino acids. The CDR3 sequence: CASSYGRGVRAFF. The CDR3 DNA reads TGTGCCAGCAGTTATGGGCGGGGGGTGCGGGCTTTCTTT.